This is a list of T cell receptor beta chains from one sample in a study of T cell responses to AZD1222 COVID-19 vaccine. The data were produced by immunoSEQ multiplex PCR, yet TCRdb's version contains in-frame clones alone and is incomplete. This table has roughly 150,000 clones, around nine tenths appearing once. The material was peripheral blood, obtained on day 0 of AZD1222 vaccination. The receptors shown here come from an adult in good health. Both conserved end residues are part of each CDR3. A D gene is named only where the DNA matches it firmly. Not every row has a clone size; where given, it reads once, few, many or a size class.

d_call: TRBD1
clone_size: -
j_call: TRBJ1-1
v_call: TRBV6-5
cdr3_aa: CASSFPGQGNTEAFF
cdr3_nt: TGTGCCAGCAGTTTTCCGGGACAGGGAAACACTGAAGCTTTCTTT

d_call: TRBD1
clone_size: -
j_call: TRBJ1-2
v_call: TRBV12-3/TRBV12-4
cdr3_aa: CASSGTGSSHTF
cdr3_nt: TGTGCCAGTTCCGGGACAGGGTCTTCTCACACCTTC

d_call: TRBD1
clone_size: -
j_call: TRBJ2-2
v_call: TRBV5-1
cdr3_aa: CASSFAGQGSPGELFF
cdr3_nt: TGCGCCAGCAGCTTTGCGGGACAGGGGAGTCCCGGGGAGCTGTTTTTT

d_call: -
clone_size: few
j_call: TRBJ1-6
v_call: TRBV5-5
cdr3_aa: CASSLGPVSNSPLHF
cdr3_nt: TGTGCCAGCAGCTTGGGGCCCGTAAGCAATTCACCCCTCCACTTT

d_call: -
clone_size: -
j_call: TRBJ1-4
v_call: TRBV5-4
cdr3_aa: CASSSSRDYEKLFF
cdr3_nt: TGTGCCAGCAGCAGCAGCAGGGATTATGAAAAACTGTTTTTT

d_call: -
clone_size: few
j_call: TRBJ2-7
v_call: TRBV27
cdr3_aa: CASGSASYEQYF
cdr3_nt: TGTGCCAGCGGATCCGCGTCCTACGAGCAGTACTTC

d_call: TRBD1
clone_size: -
j_call: TRBJ2-5
v_call: TRBV11-2
cdr3_aa: CASSARGRETQYF
cdr3_nt: TGTGCCAGCAGCGCCAGGGGGCGGGAGACCCAGTACTTC

d_call: -
clone_size: -
j_call: TRBJ2-7
v_call: TRBV3-1/TRBV3-2
cdr3_aa: CASSQGAGREQYF
cdr3_nt: TGTGCCAGCAGCCAAGGGGCCGGTCGCGAGCAGTACTTC

d_call: TRBD1
clone_size: -
j_call: TRBJ1-2
v_call: TRBV27
cdr3_aa: CASSLGQGLDYGYTF
cdr3_nt: TGTGCCAGCAGTCTGGGACAGGGGTTAGACTATGGCTACACCTTC

d_call: -
clone_size: once
j_call: TRBJ2-5
v_call: TRBV12-3/TRBV12-4
cdr3_aa: CASSPGRETQYF
cdr3_nt: TGTGCCAGCAGTCCAGGGCGGGAGACCCAGTACTTC

d_call: -
clone_size: -
j_call: TRBJ2-2
v_call: TRBV24-1
cdr3_aa: CATSGRRARAGELFF
cdr3_nt: TGTGCCACCAGTGGCCGGAGGGCCAGGGCCGGGGAGCTGTTTTTT

d_call: TRBD1
clone_size: -
j_call: TRBJ1-2
v_call: TRBV30
cdr3_aa: CAWSVRGGGGYTF
cdr3_nt: TGTGCCTGGAGTGTTCGAGGGGGCGGTGGCTACACCTTC

d_call: -
clone_size: -
j_call: TRBJ1-4
v_call: TRBV25-1
cdr3_aa: CASSRATNEKLFF
cdr3_nt: TGTGCCAGCAGCAGGGCAACTAATGAAAAACTGTTTTTT

d_call: -
clone_size: -
j_call: TRBJ1-5
v_call: TRBV6-5
cdr3_aa: CASSFRVGVQPQHF
cdr3_nt: TGTGCCAGCAGTTTCAGGGTAGGGGTTCAGCCCCAGCATTTT

d_call: -
clone_size: -
j_call: TRBJ1-2
v_call: TRBV27
cdr3_aa: CASSPQGSYGYTF
cdr3_nt: TGTGCCAGCAGTCCTCAGGGGTCGTATGGCTACACCTTC

d_call: TRBD2
clone_size: -
j_call: TRBJ2-3
v_call: TRBV28
cdr3_aa: CASSPRLAGGAHTQYF
cdr3_nt: TGTGCCAGCAGCCCCAGACTAGCGGGGGGCGCGCATACGCAGTATTTT

d_call: -
clone_size: -
j_call: TRBJ2-7
v_call: TRBV6-2/TRBV6-3
cdr3_aa: CASSALYEQYF
cdr3_nt: TGTGCCAGCAGTGCATTATACGAGCAGTACTTC

d_call: TRBD1
clone_size: -
j_call: TRBJ2-7
v_call: TRBV6-5
cdr3_aa: CASSQGQGPSEQYF
cdr3_nt: TGTGCCAGCTCCCAGGGACAGGGCCCCTCCGAGCAGTACTTC

d_call: -
clone_size: -
j_call: TRBJ2-5
v_call: TRBV28
cdr3_aa: CASSPAGTPPWTQYF
cdr3_nt: TGTGCCAGCAGTCCCGCTGGGACGCCCCCATGGACCCAGTACTTC

d_call: -
clone_size: -
j_call: TRBJ1-5
v_call: TRBV2
cdr3_aa: CASSEALRGQPQHF
cdr3_nt: TGTGCCAGCAGTGAAGCGCTTCGGGGTCAGCCCCAGCATTTT

d_call: -
clone_size: -
j_call: TRBJ1-1
v_call: TRBV5-1
cdr3_aa: CASSLGVQGLRRTEAFF
cdr3_nt: TGCGCCAGCAGCTTGGGGGTACAGGGTCTTAGGCGCACTGAAGCTTTCTTT

d_call: TRBD2
clone_size: -
j_call: TRBJ2-7
v_call: TRBV28
cdr3_aa: CASIRTSGSYEQYF
cdr3_nt: TGTGCCAGCATCCGGACTAGCGGCTCCTACGAGCAGTACTTC

d_call: TRBD1
clone_size: -
j_call: TRBJ1-1
v_call: TRBV28
cdr3_aa: CASSLTGPEAFF
cdr3_nt: TGTGCCAGCAGTCTGACAGGGCCCGAAGCTTTCTTT

d_call: TRBD1
clone_size: -
j_call: TRBJ1-6
v_call: TRBV3-1/TRBV3-2
cdr3_aa: CASSQGSWDRGHSPLHF
cdr3_nt: TGTGCCAGCAGCCAAGGCAGCTGGGACAGGGGGCATTCACCCCTCCACTTT

d_call: -
clone_size: -
j_call: TRBJ1-2
v_call: TRBV9
cdr3_aa: CASSPPFLEVGYTF
cdr3_nt: TGTGCCAGCAGCCCTCCTTTTCTGGAGGTCGGCTACACCTTC

d_call: -
clone_size: -
j_call: TRBJ2-7
v_call: TRBV23-1
cdr3_aa: CASSQFTDRRYEQYF
cdr3_nt: TGCGCCAGCAGTCAATTCACAGACAGGAGGTACGAGCAGTACTTC

d_call: -
clone_size: -
j_call: TRBJ1-3
v_call: TRBV6-2/TRBV6-3
cdr3_aa: CASSYFLNGNTIYF
cdr3_nt: TGTGCCAGCAGTTACTTCCTGAATGGAAACACCATATATTTT

d_call: -
clone_size: once
j_call: TRBJ1-4
v_call: TRBV21-1
cdr3_aa: CASSKEGSHQPNEEKLFF
cdr3_nt: TGTGCCAGCAGCAAAGAAGGCAGCCACCAACCTAATGAGGAAAAACTGTTTTTT

d_call: TRBD1
clone_size: -
j_call: TRBJ1-1
v_call: TRBV6-2/TRBV6-3
cdr3_aa: CASSYYRGTEAFF
cdr3_nt: TGTGCCAGCAGTTACTACAGGGGAACTGAAGCTTTCTTT

d_call: -
clone_size: few
j_call: TRBJ1-1
v_call: TRBV3-1/TRBV3-2
cdr3_aa: CASSSQGRNTEAFF
cdr3_nt: TGTGCCAGCAGCTCACAGGGCCGGAACACTGAAGCTTTCTTT

d_call: -
clone_size: -
j_call: TRBJ1-5
v_call: TRBV19
cdr3_aa: CASSISSQPQHF
cdr3_nt: TGTGCCAGTAGTATAAGTTCTCAGCCCCAGCATTTT

d_call: -
clone_size: -
j_call: TRBJ1-3
v_call: TRBV19
cdr3_aa: CASSIDFDSGNTIYF
cdr3_nt: TGTGCCAGTAGTATAGATTTCGACAGTGGAAACACCATATATTTT

d_call: -
clone_size: -
j_call: TRBJ1-1
v_call: TRBV6-5
cdr3_aa: CASRSGAANTEAFF
cdr3_nt: TGTGCCAGCAGATCAGGGGCGGCGAACACTGAAGCTTTCTTT

d_call: TRBD2
clone_size: -
j_call: TRBJ2-1
v_call: TRBV5-1
cdr3_aa: CASSSYDTFTSGGAHEQFF
cdr3_nt: TGCGCCAGCAGCTCATACGACACCTTTACTAGCGGGGGGGCCCATGAGCAGTTCTTC

d_call: TRBD1
clone_size: -
j_call: TRBJ1-2
v_call: TRBV10-2
cdr3_aa: CASSESRTGMTNYGYTF
cdr3_nt: TGCGCCAGCAGCGAGTCTAGGACAGGGATGACTAACTATGGCTACACCTTC

d_call: -
clone_size: -
j_call: TRBJ2-7
v_call: TRBV6-2/TRBV6-3
cdr3_aa: CASSSPRSLSEQYF
cdr3_nt: TGTGCCAGCAGTTCTCCCCGAAGCCTCAGTGAGCAGTACTTC

d_call: -
clone_size: -
j_call: TRBJ1-5
v_call: TRBV6-2/TRBV6-3
cdr3_aa: CASSFLLRGHHRNQPQHF
cdr3_nt: TGTGCCAGCAGCTTTCTGCTAAGGGGTCACCACCGTAATCAGCCCCAGCATTTT

d_call: -
clone_size: -
j_call: TRBJ1-2
v_call: TRBV7-9
cdr3_aa: CASSSTGQISWDGYTF
cdr3_nt: TGTGCCAGCAGTTCTACCGGACAGATTTCTTGGGACGGCTACACCTTC

d_call: -
clone_size: -
j_call: TRBJ1-3
v_call: TRBV7-9
cdr3_aa: CASSLAGGGPGRTIYF
cdr3_nt: TGTGCCAGCAGCTTAGCCGGAGGGGGGCCGGGAAGGACCATATATTTT

d_call: TRBD1
clone_size: once
j_call: TRBJ1-1
v_call: TRBV18
cdr3_aa: CASSPLDRGSTEAFF
cdr3_nt: TGTGCCAGCTCACCATTAGACAGGGGATCCACTGAAGCTTTCTTT

d_call: -
clone_size: -
j_call: TRBJ1-6
v_call: TRBV18
cdr3_aa: CASTSDGSPLHF
cdr3_nt: TGTGCCAGCACCTCTGATGGTTCACCCCTCCACTTT

d_call: TRBD1
clone_size: -
j_call: TRBJ1-2
v_call: TRBV5-1
cdr3_aa: CASSLDPNDREPNYGYTF
cdr3_nt: TGCGCCAGCAGCTTGGACCCCAATGACAGGGAACCTAACTATGGCTACACCTTC

d_call: TRBD1
clone_size: -
j_call: TRBJ2-5
v_call: TRBV30
cdr3_aa: CAWSDTGGGGETQYF
cdr3_nt: TGTGCCTGGAGTGACACAGGGGGCGGAGGGGAGACCCAGTACTTC

d_call: -
clone_size: -
j_call: TRBJ1-1
v_call: TRBV2
cdr3_aa: CASSAGRLNTEAFF
cdr3_nt: TGTGCCAGCAGTGCCGGGAGATTGAACACTGAAGCTTTCTTT

d_call: -
clone_size: -
j_call: TRBJ2-5
v_call: TRBV2
cdr3_aa: CASSSRDSKETQYF
cdr3_nt: TGTGCCAGCAGTTCTCGGGACTCGAAAGAGACCCAGTACTTC

d_call: -
clone_size: -
j_call: TRBJ2-2
v_call: TRBV7-9
cdr3_aa: CASTTGPGELFF
cdr3_nt: TGTGCCAGCACCACAGGGCCCGGGGAGCTGTTTTTT

d_call: -
clone_size: -
j_call: TRBJ2-7
v_call: TRBV7-2
cdr3_aa: CASSSGGGLREQYF
cdr3_nt: TGTGCCAGCAGCTCAGGGGGGGGCCTCCGCGAGCAGTACTTC

d_call: TRBD1
clone_size: -
j_call: TRBJ2-2
v_call: TRBV5-1
cdr3_aa: CASSLGTGANTGELFF
cdr3_nt: TGCGCCAGCAGCCTAGGGACAGGGGCCAACACCGGGGAGCTGTTTTTT

d_call: TRBD1
clone_size: many
j_call: TRBJ1-2
v_call: TRBV27
cdr3_aa: CASSLQGGNYGYTF
cdr3_nt: TGTGCCAGCAGTTTACAGGGGGGCAACTATGGCTACACCTTC

d_call: TRBD1
clone_size: few
j_call: TRBJ2-3
v_call: TRBV9
cdr3_aa: CASSVRDSPTDTQYF
cdr3_nt: TGTGCCAGCAGCGTCAGGGACAGCCCCACAGATACGCAGTATTTT

d_call: -
clone_size: -
j_call: TRBJ2-7
v_call: TRBV6-2/TRBV6-3
cdr3_aa: CASSYQPSNEQYF
cdr3_nt: TGTGCCAGCAGTTACCAGCCCTCCAACGAGCAGTACTTC

d_call: -
clone_size: -
j_call: TRBJ2-5
v_call: TRBV5-4
cdr3_aa: CASSRRDETQYF
cdr3_nt: TGTGCCAGCAGCCGCCGGGACGAGACCCAGTACTTC

d_call: -
clone_size: -
j_call: TRBJ1-1
v_call: TRBV20-1
cdr3_aa: CSARDRRAAFF
cdr3_nt: TGCAGTGCTAGAGATCGGCGGGCGGCTTTCTTT

d_call: -
clone_size: -
j_call: TRBJ1-2
v_call: TRBV7-2
cdr3_aa: CASSLGQGSGYAF
cdr3_nt: TGTGCCAGCAGCTTAGGCCAGGGAAGCGGCTACGCCTTC

d_call: -
clone_size: -
j_call: TRBJ1-6
v_call: TRBV27
cdr3_aa: CASSLSGRGSPLHF
cdr3_nt: TGTGCCAGCAGTTTATCGGGACGGGGATCACCCCTCCACTTT

d_call: -
clone_size: -
j_call: TRBJ1-1
v_call: TRBV19
cdr3_aa: CASSIKGLEAFF
cdr3_nt: TGTGCCAGTAGTATAAAGGGGCTAGAGGCTTTCTTT

d_call: -
clone_size: -
j_call: TRBJ2-1
v_call: TRBV2
cdr3_aa: CASRARYNEQFF
cdr3_nt: TGTGCCAGCAGGGCTAGGTACAATGAGCAGTTCTTC